This T cell receptor (beta chain) was sequenced in a study of T cells in Graves' hyperthyroidism and ophthalmopathy. Overall study findings and caveats: Most clonotypes that expanded in the thyroid above 0.001 also showed up in blood.

Regarding this clonotype: Antigen specificity is unknown.

Those with hyperthyroidism were 18 to 65 years old, newly diagnosed, and ill for under 2 months. Trimming took 4 bases from V and 5 from J; bases not matched to a gene: 10. This CDR3 comprises 16 residues. Germline V gene sequence: CDR1 MNHEY, CDR2 SVGAGI. Amplified TCR beta CDR3 regions came from RNA transcripts. A first-round RT-PCR of the TCR CDR3 used the HTBI primer set. TCRdb passed the multiplex PCR reads through MiXCR, listing each CDR3 protein once. The sample has 400,000 to 600,000 distinct CDR3 sequences; around 20% are singletons. Sequenced sample: blood. The chain is built from TRBV6-5 and TRBJ2-3, with 9 bases fitting TRBD2. The receptor was isolated from a man aged 18 to 29 with Graves' hyperthyroidism. CDR3 amino acids: CASSSLRRGGGDTQYF. CDR3 bases: TGTGCCAGCAGTTCCCTCCGGCGGGGGGGAGGAGATACGCAGTATTTT.